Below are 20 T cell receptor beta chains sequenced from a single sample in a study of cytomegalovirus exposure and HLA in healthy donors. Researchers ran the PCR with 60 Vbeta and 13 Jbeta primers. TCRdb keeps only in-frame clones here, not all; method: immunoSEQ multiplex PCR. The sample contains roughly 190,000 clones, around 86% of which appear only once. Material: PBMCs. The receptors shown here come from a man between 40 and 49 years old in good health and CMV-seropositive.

The CDR3 nucleotides read TGTGCCAGCAGTCAAACAGGGGAACTGTTTTTT. It codes for CASSQTGELFF. This rearrangement joins TRBV6-5 to TRBJ1-4; TRBD1 matches 7 bases. The junction had 3 bases not matched to a gene; V was cut back by 5 bases and J by 12 bases. Per germline, CDR1 MNHEY and CDR2 SVGAGI. The length of the CDR3 is 11 residues.

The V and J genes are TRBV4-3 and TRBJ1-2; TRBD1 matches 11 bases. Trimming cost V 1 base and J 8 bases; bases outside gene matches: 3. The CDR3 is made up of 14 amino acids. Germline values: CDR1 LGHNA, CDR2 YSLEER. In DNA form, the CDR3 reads TGCGCCAGCAGCCAAGGGACAGGGGGCTTGGGCTACACCTTC. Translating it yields CASSQGTGGLGYTF.

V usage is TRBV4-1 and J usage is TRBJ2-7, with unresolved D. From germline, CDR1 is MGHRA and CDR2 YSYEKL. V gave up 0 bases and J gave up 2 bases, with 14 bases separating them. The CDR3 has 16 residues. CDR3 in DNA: TGCGCCAGCAGCCAAGAGGAGAACTTACTGGCCTACGAGCAGTACTTC. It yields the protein CASSQEENLLAYEQYF.

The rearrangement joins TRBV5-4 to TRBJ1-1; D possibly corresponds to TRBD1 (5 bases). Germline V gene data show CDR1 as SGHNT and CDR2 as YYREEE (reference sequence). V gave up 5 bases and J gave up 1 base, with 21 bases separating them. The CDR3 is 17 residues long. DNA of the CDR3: TGTGCCAGCAGTAACGGACAATCCGTCAGGACGAACACTGAAGCTTTCTTT. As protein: CASSNGQSVRTNTEAFF.

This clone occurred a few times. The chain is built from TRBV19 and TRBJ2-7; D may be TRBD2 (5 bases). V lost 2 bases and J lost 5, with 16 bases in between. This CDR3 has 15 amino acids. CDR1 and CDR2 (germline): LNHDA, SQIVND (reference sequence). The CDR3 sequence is CASSISGVTADEQYF. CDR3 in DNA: TGTGCCAGTAGTATATCCGGGGTAACGGCGGACGAGCAGTACTTC.

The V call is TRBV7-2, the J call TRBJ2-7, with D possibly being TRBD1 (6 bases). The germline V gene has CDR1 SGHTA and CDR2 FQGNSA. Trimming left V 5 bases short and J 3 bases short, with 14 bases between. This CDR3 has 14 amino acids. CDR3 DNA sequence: TGTGCCAGCAGCAGAGAGGTCAGGGGCTACGAGCAGTACTTC. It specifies CASSREVRGYEQYF.

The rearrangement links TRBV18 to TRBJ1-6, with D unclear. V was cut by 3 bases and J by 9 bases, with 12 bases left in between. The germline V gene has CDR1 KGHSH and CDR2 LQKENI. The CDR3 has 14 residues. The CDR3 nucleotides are TGTGCCAGCTCACCTGGAGGGAATCTTTCACCCCTCCACTTT. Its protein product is CASSPGGNLSPLHF.

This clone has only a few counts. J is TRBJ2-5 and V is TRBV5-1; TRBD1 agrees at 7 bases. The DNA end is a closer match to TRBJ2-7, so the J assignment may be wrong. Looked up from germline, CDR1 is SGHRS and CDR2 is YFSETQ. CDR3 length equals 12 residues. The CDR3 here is CASSWGTDEQYF. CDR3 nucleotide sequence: TGCGCCAGCAGCTGGGGGACAGACGAGCAGTACTTC.

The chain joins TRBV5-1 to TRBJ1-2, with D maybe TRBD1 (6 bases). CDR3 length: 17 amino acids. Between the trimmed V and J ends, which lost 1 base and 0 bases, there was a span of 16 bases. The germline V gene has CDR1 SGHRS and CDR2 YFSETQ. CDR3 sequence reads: CASSLPGHPDSNYGYTF. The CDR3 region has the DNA TGCGCCAGCAGCTTGCCGGGACACCCGGACTCTAACTATGGCTACACCTTC.

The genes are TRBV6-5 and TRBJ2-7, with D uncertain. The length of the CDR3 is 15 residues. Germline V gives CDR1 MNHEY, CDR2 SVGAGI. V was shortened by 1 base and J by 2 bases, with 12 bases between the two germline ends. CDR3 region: CASSYLSDSTYEQYF. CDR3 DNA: TGTGCCAGCAGTTACTTGTCAGACTCCACCTACGAGCAGTACTTC.

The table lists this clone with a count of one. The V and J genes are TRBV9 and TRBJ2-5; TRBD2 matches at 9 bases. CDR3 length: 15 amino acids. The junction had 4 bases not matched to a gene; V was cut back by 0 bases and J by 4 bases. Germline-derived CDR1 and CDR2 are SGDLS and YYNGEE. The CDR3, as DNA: TGTGCCAGCAGCGTAGGGGTTAGCGGGGGAGAGACCCAGTACTTC. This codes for CASSVGVSGGETQYF.

For the CDR3, the DNA is TGCACCAGCGGCGAGGGCGGAGAGGGCTACACCTTC. Protein sequence: CTSGEGGEGYTF. This sequence joins TRBV1 and TRBJ1-2. TRBV1 constitutes a pseudogene. The CDR3 sequence is 12 residues long.

CDR3 in DNA: TGTGCCAGCAGCTTAGGGGGACAGATTAACTATGGCTACACCTTC. Its translation is CASSLGGQINYGYTF. The chain employs TRBV7-9 and TRBJ1-2; 7 bases fit TRBD1. The CDR3 is 15 residues long. Germline CDR1 is SEHNR and CDR2 is FQNEAQ (reference sequence). V dropped 1 base and J dropped 1; count of bases not matched to a gene: 3. Filled out from reference TRBV7-9 and TRBJ1-2, the complete variable domain reads DTGVSQNPRHKITKRGQNVTFRCDPISEHNRLYWYRQTLGQGPEFLTYFQNEAQLEKSRLLSDRFSAERPKGSFSTLEIQRTEQGDSAMYLCASSLGGQINYGYTFGSGTRLTVV.

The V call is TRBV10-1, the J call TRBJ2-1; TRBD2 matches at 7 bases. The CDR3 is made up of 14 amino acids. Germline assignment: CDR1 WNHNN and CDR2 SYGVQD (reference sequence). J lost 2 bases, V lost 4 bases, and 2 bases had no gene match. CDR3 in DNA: TGCGCCAGCAGTGGGAGCGGGGCCTACAATGAGCAGTTCTTC. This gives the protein CASSGSGAYNEQFF.

CDR3 protein: CASSSGGSYEQYF. CDR3 DNA sequence: TGTGCCAGCAGCTCCGGGGGCTCCTACGAGCAGTACTTC. The V call is TRBV5-4, the J call TRBJ2-7, with D tentatively TRBD2 (6 bases). Trimming pared 3 bases from V and 0 bases from J, leaving 7 bases between. From germline, CDR1 is SGHNT and CDR2 YYREEE (reference sequence). The CDR3 contains 13 residues.

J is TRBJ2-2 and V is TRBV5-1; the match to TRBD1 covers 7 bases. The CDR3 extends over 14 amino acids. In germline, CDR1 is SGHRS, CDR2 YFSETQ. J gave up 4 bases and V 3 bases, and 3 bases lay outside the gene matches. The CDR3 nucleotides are TGCGCCAGCAGCTCCCGGACAGGCACCGGGGAGCTGTTTTTT. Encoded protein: CASSSRTGTGELFF.

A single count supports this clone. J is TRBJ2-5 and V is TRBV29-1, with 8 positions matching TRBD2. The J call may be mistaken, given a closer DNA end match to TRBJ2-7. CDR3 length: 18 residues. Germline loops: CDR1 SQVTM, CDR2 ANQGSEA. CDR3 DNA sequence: TGCAGCGTTGAAGATGGGTGGCGTGGGAGCGGGGGAACCTACGAGCAGTACTTC. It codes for CSVEDGWRGSGGTYEQYF.

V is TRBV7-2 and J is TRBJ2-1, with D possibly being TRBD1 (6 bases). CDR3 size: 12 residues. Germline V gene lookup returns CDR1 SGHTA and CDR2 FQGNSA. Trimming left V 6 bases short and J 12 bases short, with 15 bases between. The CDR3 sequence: CASRAQGSGQFF. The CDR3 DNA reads TGTGCCAGCAGGGCACAGGGCTCAGGGCAGTTCTTC. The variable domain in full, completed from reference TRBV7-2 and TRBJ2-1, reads GAGVSQSPSNKVTEKGKDVELRCDPISGHTALYWYRQSLGQGLEFLIYFQGNSAPDKSGLPSDRFSAERTGGSVSTLTIQRTQQEDSAVYLCASRAQGSGQFFGPGTRLTVL.

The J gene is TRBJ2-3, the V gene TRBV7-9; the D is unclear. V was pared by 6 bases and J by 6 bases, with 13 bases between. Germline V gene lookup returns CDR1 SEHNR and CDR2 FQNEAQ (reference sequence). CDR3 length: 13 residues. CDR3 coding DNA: TGTGCCAGCAGGACTCCATTAATGGATACGCAGTATTTT. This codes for CASRTPLMDTQYF.

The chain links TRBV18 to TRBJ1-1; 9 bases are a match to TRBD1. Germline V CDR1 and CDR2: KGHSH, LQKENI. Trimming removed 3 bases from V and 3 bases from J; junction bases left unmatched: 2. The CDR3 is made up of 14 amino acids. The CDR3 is CASSPGQGHTEAFF. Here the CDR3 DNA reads TGTGCCAGCTCACCTGGACAGGGGCACACTGAAGCTTTCTTT.